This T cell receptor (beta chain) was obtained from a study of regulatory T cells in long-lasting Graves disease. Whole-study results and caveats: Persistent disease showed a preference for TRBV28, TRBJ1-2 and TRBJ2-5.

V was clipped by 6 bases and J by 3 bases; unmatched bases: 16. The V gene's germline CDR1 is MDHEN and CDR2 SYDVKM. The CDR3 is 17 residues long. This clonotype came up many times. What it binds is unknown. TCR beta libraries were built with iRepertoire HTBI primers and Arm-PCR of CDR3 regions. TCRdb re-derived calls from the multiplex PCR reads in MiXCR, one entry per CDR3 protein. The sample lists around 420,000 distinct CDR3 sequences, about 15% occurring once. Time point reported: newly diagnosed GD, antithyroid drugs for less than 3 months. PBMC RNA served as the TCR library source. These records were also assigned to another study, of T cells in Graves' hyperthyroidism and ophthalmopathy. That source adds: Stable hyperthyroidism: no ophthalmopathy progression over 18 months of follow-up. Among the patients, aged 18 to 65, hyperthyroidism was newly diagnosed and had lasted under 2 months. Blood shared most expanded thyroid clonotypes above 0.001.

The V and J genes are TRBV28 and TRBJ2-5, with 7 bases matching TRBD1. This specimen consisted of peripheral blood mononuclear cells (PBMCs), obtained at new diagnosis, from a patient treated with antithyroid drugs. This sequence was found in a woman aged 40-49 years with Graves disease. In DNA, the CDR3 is TGTGCCAGCAGCTGTAGGGTACCCGTGACAGGGAAAGAGACCCAGTACTTC. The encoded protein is CASSCRVPVTGKETQYF.